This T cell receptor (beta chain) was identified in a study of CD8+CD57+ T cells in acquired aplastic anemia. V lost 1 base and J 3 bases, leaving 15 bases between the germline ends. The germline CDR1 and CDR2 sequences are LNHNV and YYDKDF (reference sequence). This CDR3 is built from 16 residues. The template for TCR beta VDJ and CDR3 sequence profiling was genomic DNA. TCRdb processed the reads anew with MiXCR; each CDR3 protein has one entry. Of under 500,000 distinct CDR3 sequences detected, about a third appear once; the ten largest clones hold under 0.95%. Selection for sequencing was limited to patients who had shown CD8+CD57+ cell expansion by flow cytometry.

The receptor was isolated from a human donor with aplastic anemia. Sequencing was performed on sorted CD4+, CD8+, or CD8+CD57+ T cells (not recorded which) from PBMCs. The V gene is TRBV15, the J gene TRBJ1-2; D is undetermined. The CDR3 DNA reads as TGTGCCACCAGCAGAGGTTCGCCGCTGAATCACTATGGCTACACCTTC. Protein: CATSRGSPLNHYGYTF.